The 24 T cell receptor beta chains below come from one sample, sequenced in a study of blood T cell repertoires in COVID-19 (dated by TCRdb to 2018 to 2020). Preparation of the library involved the immunoSEQ multiplex PCR assay. The table comes from immuneACCESS by way of TCRdb, which keeps in-frame sequences with V and J called. Part of the clones is missing from these tables; in studies checked, under half for an unresolved V gene and the rest for unknown reasons. A total of some 220,000 clones appear in this sample, approximately 87% of them only once. Approximately 3.1% of the sample is in the top ten clones. The sequenced sample was PBMCs or T cells enriched from blood (not recorded which). The receptors shown here come from a woman between 45 and 65 years old in a cohort exposed to, infected with or recovered from COVID-19 (not recorded which).

J is TRBJ1-6 and V is TRBV28; D not resolved. The CDR3 extends over 18 amino acids. Germline loops: CDR1 MDHEN, CDR2 SYDVKM. Trimming stripped 6 bases from V and 11 bases from J, with 29 bases between. The CDR3 bases are TGTGCCAGCAGCAATCCCCCCCGCGGGTGGAACCTTTTCGCACCCCTCCACTTT. Its translation is CASSNPPRGWNLFAPLHF. Full variable domain (rest looked up from reference TRBV28 and TRBJ1-6): DVKVTQSSRYLVKRTGEKVFLECVQDMDHENMFWYRQDPGLGLRLIYFSYDVKMKEKGDIPEGYSVSREKKERFSLILESASTNQTSMYLCASSNPPRGWNLFAPLHFGNGTRLTVT.

As regards this clone: The sample has other DNA sequences that encode this CDR3 too. The rearrangement links TRBV6-5 to TRBJ2-7; D is unclear. Trimming removed 7 bases from V and 0 bases from J, with 10 bases in between. Germline V gene data show CDR1 as MNHEY and CDR2 as SVGAGI. The CDR3 is 13 residues long. The CDR3 spells CASTPTGSYEQYF. Here the CDR3 DNA reads TGTGCCAGCACTCCGACTGGCTCCTACGAGCAGTACTTC.

CDR3 residues: CASSEARGGEKLFF. DNA for the CDR3: TGTGCCAGCAGTGAGGCGAGGGGGGGTGAAAAACTGTTTTTT. The rearrangement links TRBV2 to TRBJ1-4, with TRBD1 as a possible D gene (6 bases). From germline, CDR1 is SNHLY and CDR2 FYNNEI. This CDR3 has 14 amino acids. Deletions cut 3 bases from V and 7 bases from J, with 12 bases between.

The chain's CDR3 is CASSHPQGANYGYTF. The CDR3, as DNA: TGCGCCAGCAGCCACCCACAGGGGGCTAACTATGGCTACACCTTC. The chain is built from TRBV4-3 and TRBJ1-2, with 8 bases aligning to TRBD1. In germline, CDR1 is LGHNA, CDR2 YSLEER. With 3 bases clipped from V and 0 bases from J, the junction kept 3 bases outside the gene matches. This CDR3 is built from 15 residues.

The CDR3, as DNA: TGTGCCAGCAGCGCCAACGGTAATTCACCCCTCCACTTT. Translated: CASSANGNSPLHF. The J gene is TRBJ1-6, the V gene TRBV11-2; D unresolved. V shed 5 bases and J shed 6 bases, with 8 bases lying between them. The CDR3 extends over 13 amino acids. The germline gives CDR1 SGHAT, CDR2 FQNNGV.

This chain's CDR3 is CASRPTGSSEAFF. CDR3 DNA: TGTGCCAGCAGACCTACAGGGTCTAGTGAAGCTTTCTTT. V is TRBV28 and J is TRBJ1-1, with TRBD1 as a possible D gene (6 bases). CDR3 length equals 13 residues. Germline-derived CDR1 and CDR2 are MDHEN and SYDVKM. V was cut by 6 bases and J by 7 bases, with 15 bases left in between.

The chain employs TRBV5-1 and TRBJ1-2, with 8 bases lining up with TRBD1. CDR1 and CDR2 (germline): SGHRS, YFSETQ. The CDR3 runs to 13 residues. After removal of 3 bases from V and 5 bases from J, the junction contained 3 bases not matched to a gene. DNA for the CDR3: TGCGCCAGCAGCTCAGACAGGGGATATGGCTACACCTTC. This encodes CASSSDRGYGYTF.

The chain couples TRBV5-4 to TRBJ2-1; TRBD2 agrees at 9 bases. The germline CDR1 and CDR2 sequences are SGHNT and YYREEE (reference sequence). There are 16 residues in the CDR3. J was trimmed by 4 bases and V by 4 bases; bases with no gene match: 9. CDR3 nucleotides: TGTGCCAGCAGCGTACGCGGGGGGGCGGATTACAATGAGCAGTTCTTC. Translated: CASSVRGGADYNEQFF.

The rearrangement joins TRBV2 to TRBJ2-2; 11 bases map to TRBD1. CDR3 length: 17 residues. The ends lost 6 bases at V and 1 base at J; junction bases unmatched: 7. Germline lookup yields CDR1 SNHLY and CDR2 FYNNEI. CDR3 residues: CASSRTGGPLNTGELFF. In DNA, the CDR3 is TGTGCCAGCAGCCGGACAGGGGGCCCTTTGAACACCGGGGAGCTGTTTTTT.

The chain joins TRBV15 to TRBJ2-3; the D gene is possibly TRBD2 (6 bases). Trimming cost V 1 base and J 7 bases, with 18 bases left between them. The germline V gene has CDR1 LNHNV and CDR2 YYDKDF (reference sequence). The CDR3 contains 16 residues. The DNA of the CDR3 is TGTGCCACCAGCAGAGCAGGCGGGAACTTCCCTTATACGCAGTATTTT. Amino acids: CATSRAGGNFPYTQYF.

Only one count was recorded for this clone. The chain links TRBV9 to TRBJ2-7; no definite D call. Trimming shortened V by 0 bases and J by 0 bases, and 7 bases separated the two germline ends. The CDR3 has 14 amino acids. The V gene's germline CDR1 is SGDLS and CDR2 YYNGEE. The CDR3 sequence: CASSVGTYSYEQYF. DNA for the CDR3: TGTGCCAGCAGCGTAGGAACCTACTCCTACGAGCAGTACTTC.

The V call is TRBV5-8, the J call TRBJ1-2; D not resolved. The germline CDR1 and CDR2 sequences are SGHTS and YDEGEE. This CDR3 has 13 amino acids. V dropped 1 base and J dropped 8 bases, with 12 bases sitting between them. This chain's CDR3 is CASSLRPTRGYTF. In DNA form, the CDR3 reads TGTGCCAGCAGCTTGAGGCCCACTAGGGGCTACACCTTC.

The rearrangement links TRBV28 to TRBJ2-7; weak D call: TRBD1 (6 bases). Looked up from germline, CDR1 is MDHEN and CDR2 is SYDVKM. The V gene lost 7 bases and the J gene lost 2 bases, with 15 bases spanning the gap. The CDR3 totals 14 residues. CDR3 sequence: CASNPGQSPYEQYF. As DNA, the CDR3 is TGTGCCAGCAACCCCGGACAGTCGCCCTACGAGCAGTACTTC.

The genes are TRBV6-6 and TRBJ1-2, with 8 bases that match TRBD1. CDR1 is MNHNY and CDR2 is SVGAGI in the germline V gene (reference sequence). Germline trimming cut 4 bases from V and 4 bases from J; bases unmatched to any gene: 5. The CDR3 has 14 residues. CDR3 DNA sequence: TGTGCCAGCAGTTCCCCCGACAGGGGCTATGGCTACACCTTC. It codes for CASSSPDRGYGYTF.

The count of this clone is one. CDR3 protein: CASSLLAVGNTIYF. For the CDR3, the DNA is TGTGCCAGCAGCTTATTGGCAGTCGGAAACACCATATATTTT. The chain employs TRBV7-9 and TRBJ1-3; no firm D call. The CDR3 extends over 14 amino acids. In germline, CDR1 is SEHNR, CDR2 FQNEAQ (reference sequence). Deletions cut 2 bases from V and 4 bases from J, with 9 bases between.

This chain links TRBV28 with TRBJ1-4, with TRBD1 matching over 7 bases. There are 15 residues in the CDR3. Germline assignment: CDR1 MDHEN and CDR2 SYDVKM. V lost 6 bases to trimming and J lost 0 bases; unmatched junction nucleotides: 4. The CDR3 is CASRGTDATNEKLFF. The CDR3 DNA is TGTGCCAGCAGAGGGACAGACGCAACTAATGAAAAACTGTTTTTT.

The CDR3 nucleotides are TGCGCCAGCAGCATACAGGGTTTGGACACTGAAGCTTTCTTT. Amino acids: CASSIQGLDTEAFF. The chain uses TRBV5-1 and TRBJ1-1, with D perhaps matching TRBD1 (6 bases). The germline CDR1 and CDR2 sequences are SGHRS and YFSETQ. The CDR3 runs 14 residues. V dropped 4 bases and J dropped 3 bases, with 13 bases sitting between them.

The chain joins TRBV6-6 to TRBJ1-6; D uncertain. Germline assignment: CDR1 MNHNY and CDR2 SVGAGI (reference sequence). There are 15 residues in the CDR3. V was clipped by 0 bases and J by 10 bases, with 13 bases between them. CDR3 DNA: TGTGCCAGCAGTTACTCGCGGGATGGGAGATCACCCCTCCACTTT. Translating gives CASSYSRDGRSPLHF.

The chain employs TRBV7-2 and TRBJ2-5, with 7 bases lining up with TRBD2. The V gene's germline CDR1 is SGHTA and CDR2 FQGNSA. CDR3 length: 15 residues. The V gene end was trimmed by 3 bases and the J gene end by 0 bases; junction bases not matched to a gene: 4. The CDR3 is CASSFAGTNQETQYF. CDR3 sequence (DNA): TGTGCCAGCAGCTTCGCCGGGACTAACCAAGAGACCCAGTACTTC.

The chain employs TRBV30 and TRBJ2-1, with TRBD2 as a possible D gene (6 bases). The germline V gene encodes CDR1 GTSNPN and CDR2 SVGIG (reference sequence). The CDR3 has 13 amino acids. V was shortened by 0 bases and J by 7 bases, with 10 bases between the two germline ends. CDR3 sequence (DNA): TGTGCCTGGAGTGTAGTCGGGGGTAATGAGCAGTTCTTC. This codes for CAWSVVGGNEQFF.

This chain joins TRBV9 and TRBJ2-2; the match to TRBD2 covers 9 bases. The germline gives CDR1 SGDLS, CDR2 YYNGEE. This CDR3 contains 16 residues. The V gene end was trimmed by 0 bases and the J gene end by 1 base; junction bases not matched to a gene: 1. CDR3 sequence reads: CASSVDSGGNTGELFF. The DNA for the CDR3 is TGTGCCAGCAGCGTAGATAGCGGGGGGAACACCGGGGAGCTGTTTTTT.

J is TRBJ2-2 and V is TRBV5-4; unclear D gene. CDR3 length: 15 amino acids. Trimming left V 2 bases short and J 0 bases short, with 8 bases between. CDR1 is SGHNT, CDR2 YYREEE, per germline (reference sequence). The CDR3 loop is CASSFVTTNTGELFF. CDR3 nucleotide sequence: TGTGCCAGCAGCTTTGTGACAACGAACACCGGGGAGCTGTTTTTT. The full variable domain, its missing parts supplied by reference TRBV5-4 and TRBJ2-2, is ETGVTQSPTHLIKTRGQQVTLRCSSQSGHNTVSWYQQALGQGPQFIFQYYREEENGRGNFPPRFSGLQFPNYSSELNVNALELDDSALYLCASSFVTTNTGELFFGEGSRLTVL.

The chain couples TRBV4-3 to TRBJ1-6; no reliable D call. The V end was cut by 4 bases, the J end by 2 bases, with 9 bases between. Germline V lookup: CDR1 LGHNA, CDR2 YSLEER. There are 15 residues in the CDR3. CDR3 sequence: CASSPERTYNSPLHF. In DNA form, the CDR3 reads TGCGCCAGCAGCCCTGAGAGGACCTATAATTCACCCCTCCACTTT.

The genes are TRBV7-6 and TRBJ2-1; D not resolved. V lost 5 bases, J lost 0 bases, and 5 bases lay in between. This CDR3 has 13 amino acids. The V gene's germline CDR1 is SGHVS and CDR2 FNYEAQ. The CDR3 sequence is CASSLYSYNEQFF. The CDR3 coding sequence is TGTGCCAGCAGCCTATACTCCTACAATGAGCAGTTCTTC.